The 6 T cell receptor beta chains presented below share a single source sample, sequenced in a study of T cell responses to AZD1222 COVID-19 vaccine. Assay: immunoSEQ multiplex PCR; the TCRdb copy retains only in-frame clones and omits some. The sample records 100,000 to 140,000 clones, nearly 90% being singletons. The input for sequencing was peripheral blood, taken 28 days after the second AZD1222 dose. These receptors were taken from an adult who received the AZD1222 COVID-19 vaccine.

The rearrangement uses TRBV5-5 and TRBJ1-5; tentatively, D is TRBD1 (5 bases). Germline lookup yields CDR1 SGHKS and CDR2 YYEKEE (reference sequence). V shed 1 base and J shed 0 bases, with 14 bases lying between them. CDR3 length: 17 residues. CDR3 nucleotides: TGTGCCAGCAGCTTGAGTAGCGTCGGGACTAGCAATCAGCCCCAGCATTTT. Its translation is CASSLSSVGTSNQPQHF.

This rearrangement joins TRBV6-5 to TRBJ1-4; 10 bases align to TRBD1. In germline, CDR1 is MNHEY, CDR2 SVGAGI. The trim removed 3 bases at V and 8 bases at J, leaving 9 bases unmatched. This CDR3 is 16 amino acids long. The CDR3 bases are TGTGCCAGCAGTTATCGCCAGACAGGGGGCAGAGAAAAACTGTTTTTT. It yields the protein CASSYRQTGGREKLFF.

The chain employs TRBV4-2 and TRBJ2-1; 10 nucleotides agree with TRBD2. The CDR3 is made up of 17 amino acids. Germline V CDR1 and CDR2: LGHNA, YNFKEQ. The V and J ends lost 4 bases and 5 bases, in that order; junction bases with no gene match: 11. DNA for the CDR3: TGTGCCAGCAGCCCCTCCCTTAGGACTAGCGGACACAATGAGCAGTTCTTC. This encodes CASSPSLRTSGHNEQFF.

The V call is TRBV2, the J call TRBJ1-2, with D possibly matching TRBD1 (6 bases). The CDR3 runs 13 residues. The V end lost 6 bases, the J end lost 2 bases, and 10 bases lay between the germline ends. Germline CDR1 and CDR2: SNHLY and FYNNEI. The CDR3 here is CASRPTGNYGYTF. The DNA of the CDR3 is TGTGCCAGCAGGCCTACAGGGAACTATGGCTACACCTTC.

The rearrangement uses TRBV4-3 and TRBJ2-1; TRBD2 aligns across 13 bases. Unmatched junction bases numbered 10, after V lost 3 bases and J lost 2 bases. The CDR3 spans 19 residues. Germline lookup yields CDR1 LGHNA and CDR2 YSLEER. The CDR3 region is CASSQGDIGLAGAYNEQFF. CDR3 DNA: TGCGCCAGCAGCCAGGGGGACATTGGACTAGCGGGGGCCTACAATGAGCAGTTCTTC.

CDR3 in DNA: TGTGCCAGCAGTGACCCAGCGGGTGAGCAGTTCTTC. Its translation: CASSDPAGEQFF. V and J are TRBV6-4 and TRBJ2-1; D might be TRBD2 (6 bases). Germline CDR1 is MRHNA and CDR2 is SNTAGT. The CDR3 is 12 residues long. Deletions cut 2 bases from V and 9 bases from J, with 8 bases between.